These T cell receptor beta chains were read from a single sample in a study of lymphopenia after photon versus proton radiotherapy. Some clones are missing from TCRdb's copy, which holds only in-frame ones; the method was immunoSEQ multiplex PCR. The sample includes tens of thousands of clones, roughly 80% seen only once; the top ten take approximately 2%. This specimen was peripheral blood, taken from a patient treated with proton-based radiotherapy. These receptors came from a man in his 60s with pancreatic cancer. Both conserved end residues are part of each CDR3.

CDR3: CASSLVYDKNIQYF
V: TRBV5-8
J: TRBJ2-4

CDR3: CASSLVQAGIGNEQFF
V: TRBV7-6
J: TRBJ2-1

CDR3: CASSLAGGAYGYTF
V: TRBV5-4
J: TRBJ1-2

CDR3: CASSPPGARTHEQYF
V: TRBV28
J: TRBJ2-7

CDR3: CASSVRSARMAYNEQFF
V: TRBV9
J: TRBJ2-1

CDR3: CASSQAAAGSADTQYF
V: TRBV4-1
J: TRBJ2-3

CDR3: CASSQGMESLYEQYF
V: TRBV4-1
J: TRBJ2-7

CDR3: CASSLGGARGYTF
V: TRBV5-1
J: TRBJ1-2

CDR3: CASSLVGGSTDTQYF
V: TRBV11-2
J: TRBJ2-3

CDR3: CASSSRLLPGYEQYF
V: TRBV7-6
J: TRBJ2-7

CDR3: CASSPLKQGQYF
V: TRBV11-2
J: TRBJ2-7

CDR3: CASSPLAGELFF
V: TRBV7-3
J: TRBJ2-2

CDR3: CASSPSLTRRLTEAFF
V: TRBV11-1
J: TRBJ1-1

CDR3: CASSPTATNQPQHF
V: TRBV18
J: TRBJ1-5

CDR3: CASSLSGLAFANTGELFF
V: TRBV27
J: TRBJ2-2

CDR3: CASSLGTAPSPEAFF
V: TRBV5-1
J: TRBJ1-1

CDR3: CASSPTRTDGYTF
V: TRBV19
J: TRBJ1-2

CDR3: CASSDRTTDTQYF
V: TRBV19
J: TRBJ2-3

CDR3: CASSIRLAGDQETQYF
V: TRBV7-9
J: TRBJ2-5

CDR3: CASRQKNLNTGELFF
V: TRBV2
J: TRBJ2-2

CDR3: CASTPSTLSSYNEQFF
V: TRBV27
J: TRBJ2-1

CDR3: CASSNRQGASYEQYF
V: TRBV5-1
J: TRBJ2-7

CDR3: CASSLREGPPDTQYF
V: TRBV27
J: TRBJ2-3

CDR3: CATAQGDGANVLTF
V: TRBV6-1
J: TRBJ2-6

CDR3: CASSNQQGQPQHF
V: TRBV19
J: TRBJ1-5

CDR3: CASRQGGTNTGELFF
V: TRBV6-1
J: TRBJ2-2

CDR3: CASSETPRAEKLFF
V: TRBV10-2
J: TRBJ1-4

CDR3: CAPQRISCGETQYF
V: TRBV6-1
J: TRBJ2-5

CDR3: CASSLEGDRNEKLFF
V: TRBV7-2
J: TRBJ1-4

CDR3: CASSPTGGLFNEQYF
V: TRBV7-2
J: TRBJ2-7

CDR3: CASSLDQISTGELFF
V: TRBV5-1
J: TRBJ2-2

CDR3: CSGRQGLWNTEAFF
V: TRBV29-1
J: TRBJ1-1

CDR3: CASSLGGYREQFF
V: TRBV7-2
J: TRBJ2-1

CDR3: CASSLDLAARNYGYTF
V: TRBV5-1
J: TRBJ1-2

CDR3: CASSPRDRTSVNEQFF
V: TRBV7-9
J: TRBJ2-1

CDR3: CASSSRGDRGSYEQYF
V: TRBV28
J: TRBJ2-7

CDR3: CAWSSSGSSYNEQFF
V: TRBV30
J: TRBJ2-1

CDR3: CASSLTNYNEQFF
V: TRBV7-3
J: TRBJ2-1

CDR3: CASSRTSGRAAAGELFF
V: TRBV18
J: TRBJ2-2

CDR3: CASSTLNRGSTGELFF
V: TRBV19
J: TRBJ2-2

CDR3: CASSVTRQGSNEKLFF
V: TRBV28
J: TRBJ1-4

CDR3: CASSFGRAGSGYTF
V: TRBV2
J: TRBJ1-2

CDR3: CASSQDHGAGWGTEAFF
V: TRBV4-1
J: TRBJ1-1

CDR3: CAISARGGSDEQFF
V: TRBV10-3
J: TRBJ2-1

CDR3: CACRTGTRDEKLFF
V: TRBV30
J: TRBJ1-4

CDR3: CASSRTSGPEQFF
V: TRBV5-1
J: TRBJ2-1

CDR3: CASSAYQGGETQYF
V: TRBV28
J: TRBJ2-5

CDR3: CASSSGQGVYTGELFF
V: TRBV11-3
J: TRBJ2-2

CDR3: CASSTGLAGGVEQFF
V: TRBV19
J: TRBJ2-1

CDR3: CASSVDRLGAYEQYF
V: TRBV9
J: TRBJ2-7

CDR3: CASSSGIPYEQYF
V: TRBV28
J: TRBJ2-7